The 25 T cell receptor beta chains below all came from one sample that was sequenced in a study of response to subunit inactivated influenza vaccine. Each CDR3 protein gets one entry after TCRdb re-called the RT-PCR reads with MiXCR. The sample lists about 530,000 distinct CDR3 sequences; roughly 13% were seen once. The input for sequencing was PBMCs from blood, taken roughly 46 days after vaccination. The receptor set was obtained from a man aged 45-65 years who received an inactivated influenza vaccine.

This clonotype was counted a few times. The chain has TRBV20-1 and TRBJ2-3; 8 nucleotides agree with TRBD2. With V trimmed by 1 base and J by 4 bases, 10 bases remained unmatched. Germline V gene lookup returns CDR1 DFQATT and CDR2 SNEGSKA (reference sequence). This CDR3 is built from 16 residues. Here the CDR3 reads CSARGVTGGRPDTQYF. CDR3 nucleotides: TGCAGTGCTAGAGGGGTGACGGGAGGGCGTCCAGATACGCAGTATTTT.

This rearrangement joins TRBV27 to TRBJ1-6, with 7 bases matching TRBD1. Germline CDR1 and CDR2: MNHEY and SMNVEV (reference sequence). This CDR3 has 13 amino acids. V lost 5 bases, J lost 7 bases, and 2 bases stayed unmatched. The DNA of the CDR3 is TGTGCCAGCAGTAGGGGGCCCAATTCACCCCTCCACTTT. This gives the protein CASSRGPNSPLHF.

This chain connects TRBV7-8 to TRBJ2-1, with 8 bases matching TRBD2. The CDR3 has 14 amino acids. CDR1 is SGHVS, CDR2 FQNEAQ, per germline. The junction had 8 bases not matched to a gene; V was cut back by 5 bases and J by 8 bases. CDR3 protein: CASSPQRENHEQFF. In DNA form, the CDR3 reads TGTGCCAGCAGCCCCCAGCGGGAGAACCATGAGCAGTTCTTC.

This clonotype was detected a few times. This chain joins TRBV5-1 and TRBJ2-3, with D perhaps TRBD2 (5 bases). This CDR3 is built from 17 residues. The germline V and J ends were trimmed by 0 bases and 0 bases, with 14 bases remaining between them. The germline gives CDR1 SGHRS, CDR2 YFSETQ. The CDR3 DNA reads TGCGCCAGCAGCTTGGACCCGACTTGGACTAGCACAGATACGCAGTATTTT. Protein sequence: CASSLDPTWTSTDTQYF.

This clonotype was observed a handful of times. This chain uses TRBV4-2 with TRBJ2-2; no reliable D call. CDR1 and CDR2 (germline): LGHNA, YNFKEQ. Trimming cost V 3 bases and J 1 base, with 12 bases left between them. The CDR3 has 16 amino acids. CDR3 coding DNA: TGTGCCAGCAGCCACATACTGGGCAAGAACACCGGGGAGCTGTTTTTT. Its protein is CASSHILGKNTGELFF.

Notes on this clonotype: This sequence may be a read error, since a much larger clone differs from it by one base. This chain links TRBV12-3 or TRBV12-4 with TRBJ2-7; D might be TRBD1 or TRBD2, each matching 5 bases. V was cut by 5 bases and J by 6 bases, with 23 bases left in between. The CDR3 sequence is 16 residues long. Here the CDR3 reads CASSPETGIGVSEQYF. CDR3 nucleotide sequence: TGTGCCAGCAGTCCCGAGACCGGGATAGGGGTTTCCGAGCAGTACTTC.

The V and J genes are TRBV5-1 and TRBJ1-2; D uncertain. CDR1 is SGHRS and CDR2 is YFSETQ in the germline V gene. The germline V and J ends were trimmed by 4 bases and 4 bases, with 8 bases remaining between them. The length of the CDR3 is 12 residues. The CDR3 loop is CASSPSGYGYTF. The CDR3 nucleotides read TGCGCCAGCAGCCCGTCGGGCTATGGCTACACCTTC.

CDR3 DNA: TGTGCCAGCAGCTTAGAGGCTAGCGGGAGACATGAGCAGTTCTTC. This encodes CASSLEASGRHEQFF. This chain connects TRBV11-2 to TRBJ2-1, with 10 bases fitting TRBD2. Germline V CDR1 and CDR2: SGHAT, FQNNGV. CDR3 length: 15 amino acids. V was pared by 0 bases and J by 8 bases, with 4 bases of the junction left unmatched.

The chain recombines TRBV5-5 with TRBJ2-1; the match to TRBD2 covers 10 bases. The V segment lost 4 bases and the J segment 6 bases; nucleotides outside the gene matches: 13. The CDR3 contains 17 residues. CDR1 is SGHKS and CDR2 is YYEKEE in the germline V gene (reference sequence). This CDR3 reads CASSIARTSGGANEQFF. CDR3 nucleotides: TGTGCCAGCAGCATCGCTCGTACCAGCGGGGGGGCCAATGAGCAGTTCTTC. The variable domain in full, with the rest retrieved from reference TRBV5-5 and TRBJ2-1, is DAGVTQSPTHLIKTRGQQVTLRCSPISGHKSVSWYQQVLGQGPQFIFQYYEKEERGRGNFPDRFSARQFPNYSSELNVNALLLGDSALYLCASSIARTSGGANEQFFGPGTRLTVL.

The CDR3 DNA sequence: TGCAGTGCTAGAGATCAGACAGGGGGACCCGGGGAGCTGTTTTTT. The encoded protein is CSARDQTGGPGELFF. V and J are TRBV20-1 and TRBJ2-2; 9 bases map to TRBD1. The CDR3 is 15 residues long. V shed 0 bases and J 6 bases; nucleotides not matched to a gene: 5. Germline V gives CDR1 DFQATT, CDR2 SNEGSKA (reference sequence).

This clonotype was detected ten times or more. The chain combines TRBV10-3 with TRBJ2-1; 7 positions match TRBD2. CDR1 and CDR2 (germline): ENHRY, SYGVKD. The CDR3 spans 17 residues. Trimming took 0 bases from V and 1 from J; bases not matched to a gene: 6. This CDR3 is CAISESTGGRSYNEQFF. CDR3 nucleotides: TGTGCCATCAGTGAGTCCACGGGCGGGAGATCCTACAATGAGCAGTTCTTC.

The chain carries TRBV6-2 or TRBV6-3 and TRBJ2-1, with 10 bases identical to TRBD2. This CDR3 contains 17 residues. V trimming: 6 bases; J trimming: 6 bases; junction bases outside the gene matches: 14. Germline CDR1 MNHEY, CDR2 SVGEGT. The DNA for the CDR3 is TGTGCCAGCAGCTCCCCCTTAATACTAGCGGGAATCAATGAGCAGTTCTTC. Residues: CASSSPLILAGINEQFF.

The chain uses TRBV7-9 and TRBJ2-6, with D possibly TRBD2 on 5 matching bases. The CDR3 sequence is 15 residues long. The germline CDR1 and CDR2 sequences are SEHNR and FQNEAQ (reference sequence). Trimming took off 4 bases at V and 0 bases at J, with 7 bases between the two ends. Here the CDR3 DNA reads TGTGCCAGCAGCTGGGAGCCCTCTGGGGCCAACGTCCTGACTTTC. Translated: CASSWEPSGANVLTF. Full variable domain (missing parts from reference TRBV7-9 and TRBJ2-6): DTGVSQNPRHKITKRGQNVTFRCDPISEHNRLYWYRQTLGQGPEFLTYFQNEAQLEKSRLLSDRFSAERPKGSFSTLEIQRTEQGDSAMYLCASSWEPSGANVLTFGAGSRLTVL.

The J gene is TRBJ2-1, the V gene TRBV20-1; TRBD2 matches 7 bases. J gave up 0 bases and V 3 bases, and 5 bases lay outside the gene matches. CDR1 and CDR2 from the germline V gene are DFQATT and SNEGSKA (reference sequence). The CDR3 is 15 residues long. Written as DNA, the CDR3 is TGCAGTGCTAGCGGGGGGTACAGCTCCTACAATGAGCAGTTCTTC. This gives the protein CSASGGYSSYNEQFF.

The V gene is TRBV6-1, the J gene TRBJ2-1, with 14 bases that match TRBD2. Looked up from germline, CDR1 is MNHNS and CDR2 is SASEGT. The CDR3 has 16 amino acids. The trim removed 11 bases at V and 6 bases at J, leaving 12 bases unmatched. CDR3 bases: TGTGCCTTCAGCCGACTAGCGGGAGGGCCTGGCAATGAGCAGTTCTTC. It encodes CAFSRLAGGPGNEQFF.

V and J are TRBV20-1 and TRBJ2-3; D is perhaps TRBD2 (6 bases). Germline V gene lookup returns CDR1 DFQATT and CDR2 SNEGSKA (reference sequence). The CDR3 consists of 15 residues. Between the trimmed V and J ends, which lost 6 bases and 1 base, there was a span of 17 bases. The CDR3 region has the DNA TGCAGTGCCGTCGAAGGAGGGCTAGGCACAGATACGCAGTATTTT. It encodes CSAVEGGLGTDTQYF.

V and J are TRBV9 and TRBJ2-2, with D perhaps assigned TRBD1 or TRBD2 (6 bases each). Trimming took off 0 bases at V and 5 bases at J, with 14 bases between the two ends. Germline CDR1 SGDLS, CDR2 YYNGEE. CDR3 length equals 16 residues. The CDR3 coding sequence is TGTGCCAGCAGCGTAGGGCCCGGGGGCGAGACCGGGGAGCTGTTTTTT. Amino acid sequence: CASSVGPGGETGELFF.

This clonotype has a handful of counts. The chain employs TRBV12-3 or TRBV12-4 and TRBJ2-7, with a weak D call TRBD2 (5 bases). The CDR3 spans 13 residues. V was cut by 6 bases and J by 3 bases, with 12 bases left in between. The CDR3: CASRQGSGYEQYF. The CDR3 DNA is TGTGCCAGCAGGCAAGGAAGCGGCTACGAGCAGTACTTC.

The CDR3 region is CASSFADRGGYEQYF. The CDR3 nucleotides are TGTGCCAGCAGCTTCGCAGACAGGGGGGGATACGAGCAGTACTTC. The chain is built from TRBV14 and TRBJ2-7; TRBD1 matches 9 bases. The CDR3 contains 15 residues. With 5 bases clipped from V and 4 bases from J, the junction kept 9 bases outside the gene matches. Germline CDR1 SGHDN, CDR2 FVKESK.

This clonotype came up many times. The chain is built from TRBV12-3 or TRBV12-4 and TRBJ2-7, with D perhaps TRBD1 (6 bases). V gave up 6 bases and J gave up 0 bases, with 12 bases separating them. The CDR3 is 14 residues long. The CDR3 DNA is TGTGCCAGCAGCCCAGGACAGAGCTCCTACGAGCAGTACTTC. It yields the protein CASSPGQSSYEQYF.

This chain uses TRBV2 with TRBJ2-7; possibly TRBD1 for D (6 bases). There are 13 residues in the CDR3. Germline V gene sequence: CDR1 SNHLY, CDR2 FYNNEI. Trimming took 3 bases from V and 9 from J, leaving 15 bases between them. Here the CDR3 reads CASSDLGLQGQYF. The CDR3 DNA is TGTGCCAGCAGTGATTTGGGGTTACAGGGGCAGTACTTC. Using reference TRBV2 and TRBJ2-7 for the parts outside the CDR3, the full variable domain is EPEVTQTPSHQVTQMGQEVILRCVPISNHLYFYWYRQILGQKVEFLVSFYNNEISEKSEIFDDQFSVERPDGSNFTLKIRSTKLEDSAMYFCASSDLGLQGQYFGPGTRLTVT.

The chain recombines TRBV29-1 with TRBJ2-3, with D possibly matching TRBD1 (6 bases). V shed 4 bases and J shed 2 bases, with 13 bases lying between them. Germline values: CDR1 SQVTM, CDR2 ANQGSEA. This CDR3 has 14 amino acids. CDR3 protein: CSVAGGHYTDTQYF. CDR3 coding DNA: TGCAGCGTTGCTGGGGGCCACTACACAGATACGCAGTATTTT.

This clonotype turned up a few times. The chain employs TRBV20-1 and TRBJ2-7, with 8 bases that match TRBD2. The V and J ends lost 4 bases and 4 bases, in that order; junction bases with no gene match: 6. The CDR3 length is 13 residues. Germline loops: CDR1 DFQATT, CDR2 SNEGSKA (reference sequence). The CDR3 region has the DNA TGCAGTGCTAACCGGGGGGGCTCATACGAGCAGTACTTC. Its protein is CSANRGGSYEQYF.

The chain couples TRBV2 to TRBJ2-3; weak D call: TRBD2 (6 bases). Germline V gene lookup returns CDR1 SNHLY and CDR2 FYNNEI. This CDR3 contains 14 residues. V dropped 6 bases and J dropped 2 bases, with 12 bases sitting between them. The chain's CDR3 is CASRGGTLTDTQYF. The CDR3 nucleotides are TGTGCCAGCAGAGGCGGGACTCTCACAGATACGCAGTATTTT.

The sample holds a few counts of this clonotype. V gene TRBV28 combines with J gene TRBJ1-1; D remains unclear. Trimming left V 2 bases short and J 3 bases short, with 4 bases between. CDR1 is MDHEN, CDR2 SYDVKM, per germline. The CDR3 is made up of 12 amino acids. The CDR3 protein is CASSLIDTEAFF. The DNA for the CDR3 is TGTGCCAGCAGTTTAATTGACACTGAAGCTTTCTTT.